The clone carrying this T cell receptor (beta chain) was seen many times. The data were taken from a study of low-dose radiotherapy and immunotherapy resistance in tumors. Alpha- and beta-chain coverage of first-strand cDNA came from TRAV- and TRBV-specific primers. The authors amplified TCRs for about 20 PCR cycles with a constant-region primer and a V-primer adapter. In vitro transcription amplified isolated mRNA. TCRdb ran MiXCR on the reads and lists one entry per CDR3 protein. The sample shows about 82,000 distinct CDR3 sequences, about 19% of them seen only once. The time point here: before trial treatment. The junction had 16 bases not matched to a gene; V was cut back by 6 bases and J by 6 bases. The CDR3 runs 17 residues. CDR1 and CDR2 from the germline V gene are DFQATT and SNEGSKA (reference sequence).

The V call is TRBV20-1, the J call TRBJ2-1; 11 bases agree with TRBD2. The TCR was taken from a male donor with prostate cancer. The sample was PBMCs, taken before treatment. The CDR3 DNA is TGCAGTGCCCACCGACTAGCGGGGACAAGTTCCGGCAATGAGCAGTTCTTC. Amino acids: CSAHRLAGTSSGNEQFF.